Below are 7 T cell receptor beta chains sequenced from a single sample in a study of PD-L1 blockade in urothelial cancer. Clones were read by immunoSEQ multiplex PCR, and TCRdb kept only the in-frame ones, dropping some. The data contain about 30,000 clones, about 88% of them seen just once; the ten biggest clones take up about 8%. Documented time point: peripheral blood 6 weeks after treatment start. The sample was PBMCs, taken around atezolizumab (anti-PD-L1) treatment. These receptors were obtained from a man older than 75 with urothelial cancer.

The chain links TRBV30 to TRBJ2-3, with 7 bases matching TRBD1. The V gene's germline CDR1 is GTSNPN and CDR2 SVGIG (reference sequence). The CDR3 consists of 14 residues. Trimming took 3 bases from V and 2 from J; bases not matched to a gene: 5. The CDR3 reads CAWRRDSSTDTQYF. The DNA of the CDR3 is TGTGCCTGGAGGAGGGACAGCTCCACAGATACGCAGTATTTT.

V is TRBV15 and J is TRBJ2-1; D call uncertain. Germline V gene lookup returns CDR1 LNHNV and CDR2 YYDKDF (reference sequence). The germline V and J ends were trimmed by 8 bases and 7 bases, with 9 bases remaining between them. The CDR3 is 11 residues long. CDR3 sequence: CATLLGNEQFF. CDR3 nucleotide sequence: TGTGCCACCTTACTCGGGAATGAGCAGTTCTTC.

This clone was seen just once. CDR3 coding DNA: TGTGCCAGCAGTGGGACACTGACTGGAAACACCATATATTTT. As protein: CASSGTLTGNTIYF. V gene TRBV2 combines with J gene TRBJ1-3; possibly TRBD1 for D (5 bases). V lost 4 bases to trimming and J lost 2 bases, with 9 bases between them. The CDR3 sequence is 14 residues long. Germline V lookup: CDR1 SNHLY, CDR2 FYNNEI.

The rearrangement links TRBV19 to TRBJ2-3; TRBD2 matches at 16 bases. The CDR3 spans 17 residues. J gave up 5 bases and V 4 bases, and 6 bases lay outside the gene matches. Per the germline V gene, CDR1 is LNHDA and CDR2 is SQIVND (reference sequence). The CDR3 DNA reads as TGTGCCAGTAGTAAGGGACTAGCGGGAGGGCCGGGAGATACGCAGTATTTT. Translating it yields CASSKGLAGGPGDTQYF.

The genes are TRBV2 and TRBJ2-3; D ambiguous. The V gene's germline CDR1 is SNHLY and CDR2 FYNNEI. This CDR3 contains 12 residues. Trimming pared 5 bases from V and 2 bases from J, leaving 5 bases between. The CDR3 reads CASSYSTDTQYF. In nucleotides, the CDR3 is TGTGCCAGCAGTTACTCCACAGATACGCAGTATTTT.

V is TRBV27 and J is TRBJ1-2; D possibly corresponds to TRBD1 (5 bases). This CDR3 has 15 residues. Per germline, CDR1 MNHEY and CDR2 SMNVEV (reference sequence). Trimming cost V 5 bases and J 0 bases, with 13 bases left between them. The CDR3 region is CASSLKTDTNYGYTF. CDR3 in DNA: TGTGCCAGCAGTCTTAAGACAGACACTAACTATGGCTACACCTTC.

The J gene is TRBJ1-1, the V gene TRBV10-2; 8 bases are a match to TRBD1. The CDR3 runs 13 residues. Germline V gene data show CDR1 as WSHSY and CDR2 as SAAADI. Trimming cost V 6 bases and J 1 base; bases outside gene matches: 1. The CDR3 region has the DNA TGCGCCAGCAGCGGACAGGGGAACACTGAAGCTTTCTTT. Translating gives CASSGQGNTEAFF.